The 18 T cell receptor beta chains below were found in one sample sequenced in a study of T-cell reconstitution after alpha-beta-depleted transplantation in children. Unique molecular identifiers featured in how the TCRbeta library was prepared. Each CDR3 protein gets one entry after TCRdb re-called the PCR reads with MiXCR. The table records 75,000 to 80,000 distinct CDR3 sequences, 15% to 20% of them present only once. The starting material was PBMCs, mostly from graft donor cells, obtained 360 days after TCRalphabeta/CD19-depleted stem cell transplant. All receptors derive from a male patient between 2 and 10 years old who had a stem cell transplant for acute lymphoblastic leukemia, so the T cells may come from the graft donor.

The rearrangement joins TRBV19 to TRBJ2-7; maybe TRBD1 (5 bases). The germline V and J ends were trimmed by 4 bases and 5 bases, with 24 bases remaining between them. Germline V gives CDR1 LNHDA, CDR2 SQIVND (reference sequence). This CDR3 contains 17 residues. CDR3 residues: CASSTPPKQAARDEQYF. Here the CDR3 DNA reads TGTGCCAGTAGTACCCCACCGAAACAGGCTGCTCGGGACGAGCAGTACTTC.

The sample holds many counts of this clonotype. The junction departs from the called germline gene at one end, perhaps through a read error. This chain uses TRBV7-9 with TRBJ2-7; 11 bases map to TRBD2. Germline V CDR1 and CDR2: SEHNR, FQNEAQ (reference sequence). CDR3 size: 13 residues. The chain's CDR3 is CASSLVLAGDRNF. CDR3 bases: TGTGCCAGCAGCTTAGTACTAGCGGGGGATCGGAACTTC.

There are a few counts of this clonotype. The chain links TRBV12-3 or TRBV12-4 to TRBJ1-1; a weak D match, TRBD1 (5 bases). Trimming pared 2 bases from V and 2 bases from J, leaving 9 bases between. The CDR3 has 14 residues. CDR3 coding DNA: TGTGCCAGCAGTTTATGGGGGACTAACACTGAAGCTTTCTTT. The encoded protein is CASSLWGTNTEAFF.

Turning to this clonotype: A much larger clone is a single base away; this may be a read error. This rearrangement joins TRBV7-9 to TRBJ1-1; D ambiguous. The CDR3 covers 11 residues. The germline gives CDR1 SEHNR, CDR2 FQNEAQ (reference sequence). This CDR3 is CANSQITEAFF. The CDR3 nucleotides read TGTGCCAACAGCCAGATCACTGAAGCTTTCTTT.

Here the CDR3 DNA reads TGTGCCAGCAGTGCGCGGGGCGGTCAGCCCCAGCATTTT. Protein: CASSARGGQPQHF. This chain links TRBV6-1 with TRBJ1-5; tentative D call: TRBD1 (5 bases). CDR1 is MNHNS and CDR2 is SASEGT in the germline V gene. This CDR3 is built from 13 residues. Trimming removed 4 bases from V and 6 bases from J, with 10 bases in between.

DNA of the CDR3: TGTGCCAGCAGTGTAGGGCGGGGGCCCGAGACCCAGTACTTC. It encodes CASSVGRGPETQYF. The chain is built from TRBV2 and TRBJ2-5; D is perhaps TRBD2 (7 bases). Germline V gene data show CDR1 as SNHLY and CDR2 as FYNNEI. This CDR3 is built from 14 residues. V lost 4 bases to trimming and J lost 5 bases, with 14 bases between them. The full variable domain, its missing parts supplied by reference TRBV2 and TRBJ2-5, is EPEVTQTPSHQVTQMGQEVILRCVPISNHLYFYWYRQILGQKVEFLVSFYNNEISEKSEIFDDQFSVERPDGSNFTLKIRSTKLEDSAMYFCASSVGRGPETQYFGPGTRLLVL.

Concerning this clonotype: Mismatch with germline at one junction end may stem from a read error. The chain is built from TRBV12-3 or TRBV12-4 and TRBJ1-1, with 8 bases fitting TRBD1. The CDR3 extends over 15 amino acids. In DNA, the CDR3 is TGTGCCAGAAGTTTAAAGGCAGGGGGCCCGAGTGAAGCTTTCTTT. It translates to CARSLKAGGPSEAFF.

The rearrangement links TRBV3-1 to TRBJ1-5; D gene unclear. V dropped 0 bases and J dropped 5 bases, with 5 bases sitting between them. Germline CDR1 and CDR2: LGHDT and YNNKEL (reference sequence). This CDR3 has 13 amino acids. As DNA, the CDR3 is TGTGCCAGCAGCCAAGATCCCGATCAGCCCCAGCATTTT. Translating it yields CASSQDPDQPQHF.

There are a few counts of this clonotype. The rearrangement uses TRBV7-9 and TRBJ2-1; D is unclear. Per the germline V gene, CDR1 is SEHNR and CDR2 is FQNEAQ (reference sequence). V was pared by 4 bases and J by 6 bases, with 13 bases between. The CDR3 loop spans 14 amino acids. The CDR3 loop reads CASSYIRSRNEQFF. CDR3 coding DNA: TGTGCCAGCAGCTATATACGGAGCCGCAATGAGCAGTTCTTC.

This clonotype has more than one count but fewer than ten. The genes are TRBV10-1 and TRBJ2-1; 10 bases map to TRBD2. Germline lookup yields CDR1 WNHNN and CDR2 SYGVQD (reference sequence). Trimming cost V 1 base and J 4 bases; bases outside gene matches: 4. The CDR3 runs to 16 residues. CDR3 sequence reads: CASSEFRTSGYNEQFF. As DNA, the CDR3 is TGCGCCAGCAGTGAGTTCCGGACTAGCGGTTACAATGAGCAGTTCTTC.

This clonotype was seen ten or more times. The CDR3 nucleotides read TGTGCCAGCAGTCGGGAACCTATTTCGTATGGCTACACCTTC. Amino acid sequence: CASSREPISYGYTF. The chain joins TRBV7-9 to TRBJ1-2; no reliable D call. Trimming removed 6 bases from V and 5 bases from J, with 16 bases in between. This CDR3 region has 14 residues. The germline V gene encodes CDR1 SEHNR and CDR2 FQNEAQ (reference sequence).

The rearrangement joins TRBV7-2 to TRBJ2-7, with TRBD2 identical over 8 bases. Germline V gene lookup returns CDR1 SGHTA and CDR2 FQGNSA. The CDR3 loop spans 15 amino acids. The junction had 11 bases not matched to a gene; V was cut back by 1 base and J by 9 bases. This CDR3 reads CASSLDLIVAGGQYF. CDR3 DNA sequence: TGTGCCAGCAGCTTAGATCTAATCGTGGCGGGGGGGCAGTACTTC.

The table lists this clonotype with a few counts. The rearrangement links TRBV6-1 to TRBJ2-3, with 9 bases that match TRBD1. The junction had 7 bases not matched to a gene; V was cut back by 5 bases and J by 4 bases. This CDR3 is built from 15 residues. Germline values: CDR1 MNHNS, CDR2 SASEGT. In nucleotides, the CDR3 is TGTGCCAGCAGTCTAGACAGGGGGTTGGCAGATACGCAGTATTTT. Translated, it gives CASSLDRGLADTQYF.

This chain links TRBV24-1 with TRBJ2-6, with D tentatively TRBD2 (6 bases). This CDR3 contains 16 residues. The V and J ends lost 4 bases and 0 bases respectively, with 9 bases between them. Germline CDR1 reads KGHDR; CDR2 reads SFDVKD. In DNA, the CDR3 is TGTGCCACCAGTGACCCCGGGGGCTCTGGGGCCAACGTCCTGACTTTC. It translates to CATSDPGGSGANVLTF.

The rearrangement joins TRBV7-8 to TRBJ2-3, with 7 bases matching TRBD1. Germline V gene sequence: CDR1 SGHVS, CDR2 FQNEAQ. V gave up 2 bases and J gave up 5 bases; unmatched junction bases: 7. The CDR3 length is 15 residues. The CDR3 region has the DNA TGTGCCAGCAGCTTACCCACAGGGGTGGGAGATACGCAGTATTTT. Its translation: CASSLPTGVGDTQYF.

This clonotype has just a few counts. The chain employs TRBV12-3 or TRBV12-4 and TRBJ2-5; 8 bases match TRBD1. This CDR3 is built from 15 residues. V gave up 5 bases and J gave up 5 bases; unmatched junction bases: 10. The chain's CDR3 is CASSPIRGPKETQYF. DNA for the CDR3: TGTGCCAGCAGTCCAATCAGGGGGCCCAAGGAGACCCAGTACTTC.

This clonotype was seen a few times. The rearrangement joins TRBV12-3 or TRBV12-4 to TRBJ1-2, with D possibly TRBD1 on 5 matching bases. The germline V and J ends were trimmed by 5 bases and 6 bases, with 13 bases remaining between them. CDR3 length: 13 amino acids. Here the CDR3 DNA reads TGTGCCAGCAGTAGGGGACTCCACCATGGCTACACCTTC. Its translation is CASSRGLHHGYTF.

The chain combines TRBV7-8 with TRBJ2-4; perhaps TRBD2 as D (7 bases). CDR1 is SGHVS, CDR2 FQNEAQ, per germline. Trimming removed 3 bases at V and 8 bases at J, with 14 bases between. There are 14 residues in the CDR3. The CDR3 region is CASSFLRGRDIQYF. The CDR3 bases are TGTGCCAGCAGCTTCCTGAGGGGGAGGGACATTCAGTACTTC.